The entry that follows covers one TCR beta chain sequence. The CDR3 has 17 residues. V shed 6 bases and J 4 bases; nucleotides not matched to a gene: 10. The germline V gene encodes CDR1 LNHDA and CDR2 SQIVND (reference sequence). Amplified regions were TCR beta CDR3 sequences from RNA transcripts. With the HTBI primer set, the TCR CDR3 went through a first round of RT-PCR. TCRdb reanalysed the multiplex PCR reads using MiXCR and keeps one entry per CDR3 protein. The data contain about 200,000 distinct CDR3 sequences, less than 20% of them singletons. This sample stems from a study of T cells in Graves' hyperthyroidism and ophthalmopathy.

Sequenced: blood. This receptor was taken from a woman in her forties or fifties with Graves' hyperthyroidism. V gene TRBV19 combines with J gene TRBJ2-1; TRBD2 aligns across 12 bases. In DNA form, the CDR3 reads TGTGCCAGTAGCCCCAACCTAGCGGGAGGGTTATACAATGAGCAGTTCTTC. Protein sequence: CASSPNLAGGLYNEQFF. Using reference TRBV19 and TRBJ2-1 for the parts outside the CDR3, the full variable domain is DGGITQSPKYLFRKEGQNVTLSCEQNLNHDAMYWYRQDPGQGLRLIYYSQIVNDFQKGDIAEGYSVSREKKESFPLTVTSAQKNPTAFYLCASSPNLAGGLYNEQFFGPGTRLTVL.